These T cell receptor beta chains were read from a single sample in a study of blood T cells in healthy people across ages. TCRdb re-analysed the 5' RACE reads in MiXCR, keeping a single row per CDR3 protein. The sample lists around 940,000 distinct CDR3 sequences, 51% occurring once. The sample comprised blood. Receptor source: a woman aged 60 to 75 in good health. The CDR3 runs from the conserved cysteine through the conserved F or W. The order of the fields is clone size, D gene, J gene, V gene, CDR3 protein, CDR3 DNA. A D gene is named only where the DNA matches it firmly. A clone size is listed for some rows: how often the clone was seen (once, few, many), or a class if it is expanded.

.,TRBD2,TRBJ2-7,TRBV20-1,CSGLADSYEQYF,TGCAGTGGACTAGCGGACTCCTACGAGCAGTACTTC
.,TRBD2,TRBJ2-1,TRBV20-1,CSAGLPSGGYNEQFF,TGCAGTGCTGGCCTTCCTAGCGGAGGCTACAATGAGCAGTTCTTC
.,.,TRBJ2-7,TRBV10-3,CAISDLEEGGYEQYF,TGTGCCATCAGTGACCTCGAGGAGGGGGGTTACGAGCAGTACTTC
.,TRBD1,TRBJ2-1,TRBV20-1,CSAPSRSGTGVNEQFF,TGCAGTGCGCCGAGTCGGTCGGGGACAGGGGTCAATGAGCAGTTCTTC
.,TRBD1,TRBJ2-1,TRBV10-2,CASREGGILSSYNEQFF,TGCGCCAGCCGTGAAGGGGGCATCCTGAGCTCCTACAATGAGCAGTTCTTC
many,.,TRBJ2-7,TRBV29-1,CSVARGYYEQYF,TGCAGCGTTGCCCGAGGGTACTACGAGCAGTACTTC
.,.,TRBJ1-2,TRBV4-3,CASSQERWQGYGCTF,TGCGCCAGCAGCCAAGAACGATGGCAGGGGTATGGCTGCACCTTC
.,TRBD2,TRBJ2-1,TRBV12-3/TRBV12-4,CASRPFAGGSYNEQFF,TGTGCCAGCAGGCCCTTTGCGGGGGGCTCCTACAATGAGCAGTTCTTC
.,.,TRBJ2-7,TRBV7-2,CASNPRWGGHEQYF,TGTGCCAGCAACCCACGGTGGGGGGGGCACGAGCAGTACTTC
.,.,TRBJ1-2,TRBV3-1,CASSQVLANYGYTF,TGTGCCAGCAGCCAAGTGCTGGCCAACTATGGCTACACCTTC